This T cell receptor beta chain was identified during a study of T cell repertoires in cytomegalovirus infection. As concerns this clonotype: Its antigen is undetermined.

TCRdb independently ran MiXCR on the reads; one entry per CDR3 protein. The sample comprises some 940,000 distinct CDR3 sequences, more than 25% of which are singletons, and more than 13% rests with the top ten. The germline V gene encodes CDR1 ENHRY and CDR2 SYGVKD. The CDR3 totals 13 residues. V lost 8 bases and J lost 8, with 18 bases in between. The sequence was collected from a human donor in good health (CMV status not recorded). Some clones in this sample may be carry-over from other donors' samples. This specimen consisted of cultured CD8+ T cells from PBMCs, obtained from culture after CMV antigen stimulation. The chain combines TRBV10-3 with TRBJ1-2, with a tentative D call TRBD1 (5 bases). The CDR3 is CAIPDMGSRGYTF. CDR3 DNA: TGTGCCATCCCGGACATGGGATCGCGGGGCTACACCTTC.